Listed here are 7 T cell receptor beta chains from one sample, sequenced in a study of regulatory T cells in long-lasting Graves disease. Libraries of TCR beta came from iRepertoire HTBI primers plus Arm-PCR of CDR3 regions. Each CDR3 protein is one row after TCRdb ran MiXCR on the multiplex PCR reads. The sample consists of roughly 380,000 distinct CDR3 sequences, roughly a sixth of them appearing once. Time point noted: newly diagnosed GD, antithyroid drugs for less than 3 months. RNA isolated from PBMCs was used to make the TCR library. This material consisted of peripheral blood mononuclear cells (PBMCs), taken at new diagnosis, from a patient treated with antithyroid drugs. The receptors stem from a female donor with Graves disease.

J is TRBJ2-7 and V is TRBV28; the D gene is possibly TRBD1 (5 bases). Per the germline V gene, CDR1 is MDHEN and CDR2 is SYDVKM. Trimming removed 6 bases from V and 6 bases from J, with 15 bases in between. The CDR3 sequence is 13 residues long. This chain's CDR3 is CASRVQAGREQYF. The CDR3 DNA follows: TGTGCCAGCAGGGTGCAGGCAGGGCGCGAGCAGTACTTC.

The chain carries TRBV2 and TRBJ2-7; D is perhaps TRBD1 (5 bases). There are 17 residues in the CDR3. Trimming shortened V by 8 bases and J by 0 bases, and 23 bases separated the two germline ends. The germline V gene encodes CDR1 SNHLY and CDR2 FYNNEI. CDR3 DNA sequence: TGTGCCAGCTCACTCATCCTGGCAGGGTACTACTCCTACGAGCAGTACTTC. This codes for CASSLILAGYYSYEQYF.

This clonotype was recorded once. The chain has TRBV30 and TRBJ1-3; D is undetermined. Germline V gene data show CDR1 as GTSNPN and CDR2 as SVGIG (reference sequence). The ends were cut back, 3 bases at V and 4 bases at J, with 13 bases in the middle. The CDR3 length is 14 residues. The CDR3 DNA follows: TGTGCCTGGAGAACCGAACTAGGGGGAAACACCATATATTTT. Protein: CAWRTELGGNTIYF. The full variable domain, rest sourced from reference TRBV30 and TRBJ1-3, is SQTIHQWPATLVQPVGSPLSLECTVEGTSNPNLYWYRQAAGRGLQLLFYSVGIGQISSEVPQNLSASRPQDRQFILSSKKLLLSDSGFYLCAWRTELGGNTIYFGEGSWLTVV.

This clonotype was seen repeatedly, ten times or more. The chain couples TRBV9 to TRBJ2-7; 7 positions agree with TRBD1. This CDR3 has 14 residues. Germline values: CDR1 SGDLS, CDR2 YYNGEE. V dropped 6 bases and J dropped 3; count of bases not matched to a gene: 9. CDR3: CASTRTGNDYEQYF. CDR3 DNA: TGTGCCAGCACCCGGACAGGAAACGACTACGAGCAGTACTTC.

This clonotype appeared many times. The rearrangement links TRBV20-1 to TRBJ2-7; D is undetermined. The CDR3 totals 11 residues. Germline lookup yields CDR1 DFQATT and CDR2 SNEGSKA (reference sequence). V was shortened by 3 bases and J by 5 bases, with 8 bases between the two germline ends. The CDR3 is CSASPLNEQYF. DNA of the CDR3: TGCAGTGCTAGCCCTCTTAACGAGCAGTACTTC.

This clonotype has a count of ten or more. The chain couples TRBV28 to TRBJ1-3; D perhaps matches TRBD1 (5 bases). This CDR3 is 12 amino acids long. CDR1 and CDR2 (germline): MDHEN, SYDVKM. V was pared by 10 bases and J by 2 bases, with 9 bases between. The CDR3: CATRGAGNTIYF. The DNA of the CDR3 is TGTGCCACCCGAGGGGCTGGAAACACCATATATTTT.

Many counts were recorded for this clonotype. The chain carries TRBV2 and TRBJ1-1; no clear D gene. The V end was cut by 1 base, the J end by 7 bases, with 13 bases between. Germline V gene lookup returns CDR1 SNHLY and CDR2 FYNNEI. The CDR3 sequence is 14 residues long. The CDR3: CASSEVVAYYEAFF. In DNA, the CDR3 is TGTGCCAGCAGTGAAGTGGTGGCATACTATGAAGCTTTCTTT. Full variable domain (remainder filled in from reference TRBV2 and TRBJ1-1): EPEVTQTPSHQVTQMGQEVILRCVPISNHLYFYWYRQILGQKVEFLVSFYNNEISEKSEIFDDQFSVERPDGSNFTLKIRSTKLEDSAMYFCASSEVVAYYEAFFGQGTRLTVV.